The rows below give T cell receptor beta chains drawn from one sample of a study of graft-versus-host responses after intestinal transplantation. Assay used: immunoSEQ multiplex PCR; TCRdb lists only in-frame clones, some missing. The sample records 40,000 or so clones, 75% to 90% being singletons. Sequences were derived from ileum tissue, sampled approximately 210 days after intestinal transplant. The source is a human patient who received an intestinal transplant, so some T cells may come from the graft donor. The CDR3 runs from the conserved cysteine through the conserved F or W. A D gene is named only where the DNA matches it firmly. Clone size is shown for a subset of rows, as once, few, many or a class of expanded clone.

J gene,clone size,V gene,D gene,CDR3 DNA,CDR3 protein
TRBJ2-7,NA,TRBV6-6,TRBD2,TGTGCCAGCAACAACATAGCGGGGGGGTCTGGGGAGCAGTACTTC,CASNNIAGGSGEQYF
TRBJ2-3,NA,TRBV27,TRBD1,TGTGCCAGCAGTTTATCGCCCGCCCAACGGGACAGGGGGATCGATACGCAGTATTTT,CASSLSPAQRDRGIDTQYF
TRBJ2-3,NA,TRBV29-1,TRBD2,TGCAGCGTAGCGACTAGCGGAAACACAGATACGCAGTATTTT,CSVATSGNTDTQYF
TRBJ2-1,few,TRBV7-9,NA,TGTGCCAGCAGTAGTGGACCCACAACGGGGAATGAGCAGTTCTTC,CASSSGPTTGNEQFF
TRBJ2-7,NA,TRBV7-9,TRBD2,TGTGCCAGCAGCGCCCGCGGGGGCTCCTACGAGCAGTACTTC,CASSARGGSYEQYF
TRBJ2-1,few,TRBV29-1,TRBD2,TGCAGCGTGAGGGGACTAGCGGGATCCTACAATGAGCAGTTCTTC,CSVRGLAGSYNEQFF
TRBJ1-1,NA,TRBV30,TRBD1,TGTGCCTGGTCCCGGGACAGGTATCGTCTCAGGCCTGAAGCCTTCTTT,CAWSRDRYRLRPEAFF
TRBJ1-6,NA,TRBV10-3,NA,TGTGCCATCAGTGAGAGAGGAGGGGAGGCTTCACCCCTCCACTTT,CAISERGGEASPLHF
TRBJ2-1,NA,TRBV2,TRBD1,TGTGCCAGCAGGGACGGACAGGGGCGGCGGGACAATGAGCAGTTCTTC,CASRDGQGRRDNEQFF
TRBJ2-1,NA,TRBV5-1,TRBD2,TGCGCCAGCAGCGCCCGTAGCGGGACTAGCGGTCCGAGCTCCTACAATGAGCAGTTCTTC,CASSARSGTSGPSSYNEQFF
TRBJ1-5,few,TRBV4-1,TRBD1,TGCGCCAGCAGCTACACACAGGGGGTCAATCAGCCCCAGCATTTT,CASSYTQGVNQPQHF
TRBJ2-2,NA,TRBV5-1,NA,TGCGCCAGCAAAGAAACAGCGAACACCGGGGAGCTGTTTTTT,CASKETANTGELFF
TRBJ1-1,NA,TRBV7-9,NA,TGTGCCAGCAGCACCTGGGCGAACACTGAAGCTTTCTTT,CASSTWANTEAFF
TRBJ2-7,NA,TRBV6-5,TRBD2,TGTGCCAGCAGTGGGATGGGAGGGCAAATGGACGAGCAGTACTTC,CASSGMGGQMDEQYF
TRBJ1-2,NA,TRBV2,TRBD1,TGTGCCAGCAGGGGACAGGGGGGGAATGGCTACACCTTC,CASRGQGGNGYTF
TRBJ2-5,NA,TRBV11-1,NA,TGTGCCAGCAGCTTTGCTAGCCGTCAAGAGACCCAGTACTTC,CASSFASRQETQYF
TRBJ2-3,NA,TRBV28,TRBD2,TGTGCCAGCAGTTTACCCCAAGCGGGAGAGACAGATACGCAGTATTTT,CASSLPQAGETDTQYF
TRBJ1-4,NA,TRBV6-1,NA,TGTGCCAGCAGTGAATCTTTGGGCCCCGGGGAAAAACTGTTTTTT,CASSESLGPGEKLFF
TRBJ2-1,NA,TRBV19,NA,TGTGCCAGTAGTGGAGGGGGATTTGAGCAGTTCTTC,CASSGGGFEQFF
TRBJ2-2,NA,TRBV5-1,TRBD2,TGCGCCAGCAGCTGGCCTCCGGGACTAGCGGGAGTCGGGACCGGGGAGCTGTTTTTT,CASSWPPGLAGVGTGELFF
TRBJ1-2,NA,TRBV7-9,NA,TGTGCCAGCAGCTTAGCCCTGGACAGCATGGGCTATGGCTACACCTTC,CASSLALDSMGYGYTF
TRBJ2-3,once,TRBV7-9,NA,TGTGCCAGCAGCTTCGAGCTGAGCACAGATACGCAGTATTTT,CASSFELSTDTQYF
TRBJ2-7,NA,TRBV6-6,NA,TGTGCCAGCAGCTGGGGACTGGCCTACGAGCAGTACTTC,CASSWGLAYEQYF
TRBJ2-7,NA,TRBV6-1,TRBD2,TGTGCCAGCAGTGAGTCCAGCGGGAGTTACGAGCAGTACTTC,CASSESSGSYEQYF
TRBJ2-3,NA,TRBV27,TRBD1,TGTGCCAGCAGTTCGGGACAGGGGAGCACAGATACGCAGTATTTT,CASSSGQGSTDTQYF
TRBJ2-5,NA,TRBV6-1,NA,TGTGCCAGCAGTGAGGCCCGTCAAGGAAAGTACTTC,CASSEARQGKYF
TRBJ2-1,NA,TRBV30,TRBD2,TGTGCCTGGAGAGGACTAGCGGGGTACAATGAGCAGTTCTTC,CAWRGLAGYNEQFF
TRBJ2-1,NA,TRBV6-5,TRBD1,TGTGCCAGCCGCAGACAGGGGGCCTTTGAGCAGTTCTTC,CASRRQGAFEQFF
TRBJ2-1,NA,TRBV7-6,NA,TGTGCCAGCAGCCCCCCCCCAGTGCGGGATGAGCAGTTCTTC,CASSPPPVRDEQFF
TRBJ2-2,NA,TRBV5-1,TRBD1,TGCGCCAGCAGCATGGGACAGACGAACACCGGGGAGCTGTTTTTT,CASSMGQTNTGELFF
TRBJ2-7,NA,TRBV27,TRBD1,TGTGCCAGCAGTGGACAGGGGAGCTCCTACGAGCAGTACTTC,CASSGQGSSYEQYF
TRBJ2-1,NA,TRBV7-8,TRBD1,TGTGCCAGCAAACATCGACTCGGGACAGGGGGCAATGAGCAGTTCTTC,CASKHRLGTGGNEQFF
TRBJ1-1,NA,TRBV5-6,NA,TGTGCCAGCAGCTTTCCGGGGAACACTGAAGCTTTCTTT,CASSFPGNTEAFF
TRBJ1-2,NA,TRBV7-9,NA,TGTGCCAGCAGCTCATACAGGGACTACACCTTC,CASSSYRDYTF
TRBJ1-1,NA,TRBV28,NA,TGTGCCAGCAGTTTACAGCCAATAGTGAACACTGAAGCTTTCTTT,CASSLQPIVNTEAFF
TRBJ2-3,NA,TRBV5-4,TRBD2,TGTGCCAGCAGCTCTGGCGGGAGGGCTACAGATACGCAGTATTTT,CASSSGGRATDTQYF
TRBJ1-6,NA,TRBV28,NA,TGTGCCAGCAGCTTACCACATTTGCCCTATAATTCACCCCTCCACTTT,CASSLPHLPYNSPLHF
TRBJ2-3,NA,TRBV6-5,NA,TGTGCCAGCAGTACTGACGCAACTAGCACAGATACGCAGTATTTT,CASSTDATSTDTQYF
TRBJ1-1,NA,TRBV15,NA,TGTGCCACCAGCGGGGGTGTTCGCACTGAAGCTTTCTTT,CATSGGVRTEAFF
TRBJ2-5,NA,TRBV6-5,TRBD2,TGTGCCAGCAGTTACGGGGGACTAGCGCAAGAGACCCAGTACTTC,CASSYGGLAQETQYF
TRBJ1-5,NA,TRBV5-5,NA,TGTGCCAGCAGCTTGGCGGGTGGGTCCAATCAGCCCCAGCATTTT,CASSLAGGSNQPQHF
TRBJ2-5,few,TRBV7-2,NA,TGTGCCAGCAGCCGACAGCAAAAAGACCAAGAGACCCAGTACTTC,CASSRQQKDQETQYF
TRBJ1-2,NA,TRBV9,TRBD1,TGTGCCAGCAGCTCCCACAGGGGGCTACGTGGCTACACCTTC,CASSSHRGLRGYTF
TRBJ1-5,NA,TRBV6-5,NA,TGTGCCAGCAGTGACCCGGCCCATCAGCCCCAGCATTTT,CASSDPAHQPQHF
TRBJ1-1,NA,TRBV29-1,NA,TGCAGCGTTGACCCGTTCGGGGCAGCCTTT,CSVDPFGAAF
TRBJ2-3,once,TRBV5-1,TRBD2,TGCGCCAGCAGCCCGACTAGCGGGTTTAGCACAGATACGCAGTATTTT,CASSPTSGFSTDTQYF
TRBJ1-2,NA,TRBV28,NA,TGTGCCAGCCTGCCTGGCCGGTGGGGGCGCGGCTATGGCTACACCTTC,CASLPGRWGRGYGYTF
TRBJ2-2,NA,TRBV19,NA,TGTGCCAGTGGGGGATACGGAGGGAGGAACACCGGGGAGCTGTTTTTT,CASGGYGGRNTGELFF
TRBJ2-1,NA,TRBV15,TRBD2,TGTGCCACCAGCGGTCTCCGGGGCGGGAGGGACTACAATGAGCAGTTCTTC,CATSGLRGGRDYNEQFF
TRBJ2-1,NA,TRBV7-3,NA,TGTGCCAGCAGCCCACGGGGGAGCTCCTACAATGAGCAGTTCTTC,CASSPRGSSYNEQFF
TRBJ2-2,NA,TRBV4-1,TRBD1,TGCGCCAGCAGCCGAATCGGGACAGGGATCGGGGAGCTGTTTTTT,CASSRIGTGIGELFF
TRBJ2-3,NA,TRBV7-2,NA,TGTGCCAGCAGCCGCGGAGGATACAACACAGATACGCAGTATTTT,CASSRGGYNTDTQYF
TRBJ2-2,NA,TRBV6-6,NA,TGTGCCAGCAGAACAGACAGTCCGGGTCCCTCGGAGCTGTTTTTT,CASRTDSPGPSELFF
TRBJ2-1,NA,TRBV2,NA,TGTGCCAGCAGTGAAACCCGGGACCCTTACAATGAGCAGTTCTTC,CASSETRDPYNEQFF
TRBJ2-1,once,TRBV19,TRBD1,TGTGCCAGTAGGGTGACAGGGACCTACAATGAGCAGTTCTTC,CASRVTGTYNEQFF
TRBJ2-5,NA,TRBV7-7,TRBD1,TGTGCTAGCAGCTTCTATCCAGGGGGCGCCGAGACCCAGTACTTC,CASSFYPGGAETQYF
TRBJ2-7,NA,TRBV25-1,NA,TGTGCCAGCACCGACAGGTCGTACGAGCAGTACTTC,CASTDRSYEQYF
TRBJ2-2,NA,TRBV27,NA,TGTGCCAGCAGTTTATGGAGCACCGGGGAGCTGTTTTTT,CASSLWSTGELFF
TRBJ2-7,NA,TRBV5-1,TRBD2,TGCGCCAGCAGCCCCCTACTAGCGGGAGGGGAGGTTAAGCAGTACTTC,CASSPLLAGGEVKQYF
TRBJ1-2,NA,TRBV14,NA,TGTGCCAGCAGCCACCACCTGCAGAATCTAGGCTACACCTTC,CASSHHLQNLGYTF